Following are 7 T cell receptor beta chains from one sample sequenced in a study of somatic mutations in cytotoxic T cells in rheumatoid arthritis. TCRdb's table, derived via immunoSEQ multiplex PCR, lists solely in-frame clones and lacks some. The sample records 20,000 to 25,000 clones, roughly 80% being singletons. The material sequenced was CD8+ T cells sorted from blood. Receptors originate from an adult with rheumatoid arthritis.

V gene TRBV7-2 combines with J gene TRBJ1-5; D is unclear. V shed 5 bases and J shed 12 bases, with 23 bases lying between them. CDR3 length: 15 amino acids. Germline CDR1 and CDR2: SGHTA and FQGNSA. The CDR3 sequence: CASSREPATALFQHF. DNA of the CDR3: TGTGCCAGCAGCAGGGAGCCAGCTACAGCCCTTTTCCAGCATTTT.

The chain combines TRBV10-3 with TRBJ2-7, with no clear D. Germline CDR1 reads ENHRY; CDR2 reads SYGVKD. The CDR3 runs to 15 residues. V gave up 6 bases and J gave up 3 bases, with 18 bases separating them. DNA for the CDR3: TGTGCCATCAGGCCCCCCCCCTCTCTCAGCTACGAGCAGTACTTC. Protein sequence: CAIRPPPSLSYEQYF.

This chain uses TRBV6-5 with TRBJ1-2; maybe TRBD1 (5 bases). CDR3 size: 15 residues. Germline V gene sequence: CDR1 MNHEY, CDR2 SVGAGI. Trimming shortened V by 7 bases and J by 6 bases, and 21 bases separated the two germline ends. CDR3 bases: TGTGCCAGCACCACCCGCTCTGGGGGTGGGGATGGCTACACCTTC. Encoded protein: CASTTRSGGGDGYTF.

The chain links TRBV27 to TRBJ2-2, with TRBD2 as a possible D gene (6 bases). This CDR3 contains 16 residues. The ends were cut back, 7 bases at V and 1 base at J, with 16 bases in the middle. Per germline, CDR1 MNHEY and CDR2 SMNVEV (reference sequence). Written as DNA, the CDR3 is TGTGCCAGCACTCCAATGGGACTTCTGAACACCGGGGAGCTGTTTTTT. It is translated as CASTPMGLLNTGELFF.

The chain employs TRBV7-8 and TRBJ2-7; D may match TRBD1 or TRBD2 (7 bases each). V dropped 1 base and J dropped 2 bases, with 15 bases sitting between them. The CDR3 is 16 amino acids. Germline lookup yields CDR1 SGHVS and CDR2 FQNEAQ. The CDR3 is CASSLVTQGGTYEQYF. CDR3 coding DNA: TGTGCCAGCAGCTTAGTTACCCAGGGGGGGACCTACGAGCAGTACTTC.

The DNA of the CDR3 is TGCGCCAGCAGCTTGGACTGGACCTCTGGAAACACCATATATTTT. Protein product: CASSLDWTSGNTIYF. J is TRBJ1-3 and V is TRBV5-1; D gene ambiguous. This CDR3 contains 15 residues. CDR1 and CDR2 (germline): SGHRS, YFSETQ. Deletions cut 0 bases from V and 0 bases from J, with 7 bases between.

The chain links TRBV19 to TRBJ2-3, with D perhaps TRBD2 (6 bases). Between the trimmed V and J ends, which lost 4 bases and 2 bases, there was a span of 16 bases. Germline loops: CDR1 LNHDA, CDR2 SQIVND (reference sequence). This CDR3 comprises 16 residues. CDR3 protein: CASSKESSGYTDTQYF. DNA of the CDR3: TGTGCCAGTAGTAAGGAGAGTAGCGGATACACAGATACGCAGTATTTT.